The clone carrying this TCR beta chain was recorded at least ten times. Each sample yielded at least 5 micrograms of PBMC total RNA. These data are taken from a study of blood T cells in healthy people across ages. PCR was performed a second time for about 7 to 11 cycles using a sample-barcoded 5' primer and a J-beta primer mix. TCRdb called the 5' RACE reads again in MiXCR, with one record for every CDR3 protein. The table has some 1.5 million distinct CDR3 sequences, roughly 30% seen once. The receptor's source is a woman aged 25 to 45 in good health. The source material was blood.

CDR3 DNA: TGTGCCAGCAGTTTCCGGACTAGCGGGGGGGAGCAGTACTTC. Its protein product is CASSFRTSGGEQYF. This sequence joins TRBV12-3 or TRBV12-4 and TRBJ2-7; TRBD2 aligns across 14 bases. This CDR3 has 14 residues. J lost 7 bases, V lost 3 bases, and 2 bases had no gene match.